The 13 T cell receptor beta chains presented below share a single source sample, sequenced in a study of PD-1 blockade in mismatch repair-deficient tumors. Clones were sequenced by immunoSEQ multiplex PCR, and TCRdb holds only the in-frame ones, with some missing. Of 100,000 to 150,000 clones in the sample, approximately 90% were seen once. The source material was peripheral blood, sampled 44 weeks after starting pembrolizumab. The receptors were gathered from an adult with mismatch repair-deficient cancer.

The rearrangement joins TRBV7-9 to TRBJ2-7; 7 bases map to TRBD1. V dropped 2 bases and J dropped 4; count of bases not matched to a gene: 8. Germline loops: CDR1 SEHNR, CDR2 FQNEAQ (reference sequence). CDR3 length: 15 amino acids. CDR3 sequence: CASSLTGQIHYEQYF. CDR3 bases: TGTGCCAGCAGCTTAACGGGACAGATACATTACGAGCAGTACTTC.

The table lists this clone with a few counts. The V and J genes are TRBV6-5 and TRBJ1-2, with 7 bases matching TRBD1. Germline V gives CDR1 MNHEY, CDR2 SVGAGI. V was clipped by 5 bases and J by 3 bases; unmatched bases: 3. The CDR3 covers 13 residues. The DNA for the CDR3 is TGTGCCAGCAGTGCAGACAGGGACTATGGCTACACCTTC. It is translated as CASSADRDYGYTF.

V usage is TRBV5-1 and J usage is TRBJ2-3; no clear D gene. With 7 bases removed from V and 5 bases from J, the gap between germline ends came to 20 bases. CDR1 is SGHRS, CDR2 YFSETQ, per germline. The CDR3 loop spans 15 amino acids. CDR3 DNA sequence: TGCGCCAGCCACCCCTTGACGGGTTCAGGAGATACGCAGTATTTT. It translates to CASHPLTGSGDTQYF.

J is TRBJ2-7 and V is TRBV10-3; 13 nucleotides match TRBD2. The CDR3 is 16 amino acids. Trimming took 3 bases from V and 5 from J; bases not matched to a gene: 7. Germline lookup yields CDR1 ENHRY and CDR2 SYGVKD. The CDR3 DNA sequence: TGTGCCATCAGTGAACTTTGGACTAGCGGGAGAAACGAGCAGTACTTC. The encoded protein is CAISELWTSGRNEQYF.

CDR3 residues: CASSPSPGTGSSYEQYF. CDR3 in DNA: TGTGCCAGCAGCCCTTCTCCCGGGACAGGGAGCTCCTACGAGCAGTACTTC. This chain uses TRBV27 with TRBJ2-7; 9 bases are a match to TRBD1. The J segment lost 0 bases and the V segment lost 6 bases, leaving 12 bases of the junction unmatched. The CDR3 is 17 residues long. The germline CDR1 and CDR2 sequences are MNHEY and SMNVEV (reference sequence).

The chain employs TRBV5-1 and TRBJ2-7; D is undetermined. V dropped 0 bases and J dropped 3 bases, with 7 bases sitting between them. CDR3 length: 13 residues. Germline V gene lookup returns CDR1 SGHRS and CDR2 YFSETQ. The CDR3 protein is CASSLDNLYEQYF. The CDR3 DNA reads as TGCGCCAGCAGCTTGGACAACCTCTACGAGCAGTACTTC.

The chain links TRBV27 to TRBJ1-1; TRBD1 matches at 12 bases. The germline V gene encodes CDR1 MNHEY and CDR2 SMNVEV (reference sequence). V dropped 3 bases and J dropped 1; count of bases not matched to a gene: 15. There are 20 residues in the CDR3. The DNA for the CDR3 is TGTGCCAGCAGTTTGCGTTACCGGGGGACAGGGGGCGATAAGAACACTGAAGCTTTCTTT. Translated, it gives CASSLRYRGTGGDKNTEAFF.

This chain connects TRBV7-9 to TRBJ1-5; no definite D call. The CDR3 extends over 13 amino acids. Germline V gives CDR1 SEHNR, CDR2 FQNEAQ (reference sequence). V shed 4 bases and J shed 4 bases, with 8 bases lying between them. This chain's CDR3 is CASSSDWNQPQHF. In nucleotides, the CDR3 is TGTGCCAGCAGCTCCGACTGGAATCAGCCCCAGCATTTT.

The chain uses TRBV6-6 and TRBJ1-2, with D hard to call. CDR3 length: 15 amino acids. Trimming cost V 1 base and J 0 bases, with 9 bases left between them. The germline V gene encodes CDR1 MNHNY and CDR2 SVGAGI (reference sequence). The CDR3 is CASSYWGRANYGYTF. For the CDR3, the DNA is TGTGCCAGCAGTTACTGGGGTCGGGCTAACTATGGCTACACCTTC.

This chain links TRBV29-1 with TRBJ1-2; possible D gene TRBD1, 5 bases. The germline V gene has CDR1 SQVTM and CDR2 ANQGSEA. Trimming cost V 3 bases and J 4 bases, with 9 bases left between them. CDR3 length equals 12 residues. Written as DNA, the CDR3 is TGCAGCGTTGACACCAGGGCCTATGGCTACACCTTC. It codes for CSVDTRAYGYTF. Full variable domain (outside the CDR3, taken from reference TRBV29-1 and TRBJ1-2): SAVISQKPSRDICQRGTSLTIQCQVDSQVTMMFWYRQQPGQSLTLIATANQGSEATYESGFVIDKFPISRPNLTFSTLTVSNMSPEDSSIYLCSVDTRAYGYTFGSGTRLTVV.

J is TRBJ2-5 and V is TRBV7-6; 7 bases map to TRBD2. V dropped 0 bases and J dropped 2; count of bases not matched to a gene: 12. The length of the CDR3 is 18 residues. Germline V lookup: CDR1 SGHVS, CDR2 FNYEAQ. The CDR3 bases are TGTGCCAGCAGCTTAGCGGGGGACTATCGGGAGAGACAAGAGACCCAGTACTTC. Translated: CASSLAGDYRERQETQYF. The full variable domain, in which reference TRBV7-6 and TRBJ2-5 provide the parts outside the CDR3, is GAGVSQSPRYKVTKRGQDVALRCDPISGHVSLYWYRQALGQGPEFLTYFNYEAQQDKSGLPNDRFSAERPEGSISTLTIQRTEQRDSAMYRCASSLAGDYRERQETQYFGPGTRLLVL.

This rearrangement joins TRBV7-2 to TRBJ2-1; D perhaps matches TRBD2 (5 bases). The V and J ends lost 5 bases and 7 bases respectively, with 9 bases between them. Germline values: CDR1 SGHTA, CDR2 FQGNSA. The CDR3 totals 12 residues. The DNA for the CDR3 is TGTGCCAGCAGCGAGGGTTGGAATGAGCAGTTCTTC. Translating it yields CASSEGWNEQFF. Full variable domain (outside the CDR3, taken from reference TRBV7-2 and TRBJ2-1): GAGVSQSPSNKVTEKGKDVELRCDPISGHTALYWYRQSLGQGLEFLIYFQGNSAPDKSGLPSDRFSAERTGGSVSTLTIQRTQQEDSAVYLCASSEGWNEQFFGPGTRLTVL.

This clone is judged medium-sized. The chain joins TRBV6-6 to TRBJ2-7; 7 bases align to TRBD2. The CDR3 is 16 residues long. Germline trimming cut 0 bases from V and 2 bases from J; bases unmatched to any gene: 7. Germline-derived CDR1 and CDR2 are MNHNY and SVGAGI (reference sequence). In DNA, the CDR3 is TGTGCCAGCAGTTACTCGGGACGGGAGGCGGCCTACGAGCAGTACTTC. It is translated as CASSYSGREAAYEQYF.